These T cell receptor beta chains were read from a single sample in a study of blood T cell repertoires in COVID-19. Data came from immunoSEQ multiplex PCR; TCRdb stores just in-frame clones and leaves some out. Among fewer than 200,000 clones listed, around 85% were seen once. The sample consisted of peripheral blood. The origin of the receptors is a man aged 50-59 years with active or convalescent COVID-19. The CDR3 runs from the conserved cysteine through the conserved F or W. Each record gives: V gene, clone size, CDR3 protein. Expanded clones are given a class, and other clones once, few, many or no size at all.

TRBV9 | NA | CASSVDLAGGGNEQFF
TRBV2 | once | CASRAGQPYGYTF
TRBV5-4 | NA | CASSLDSPNGANVLTF
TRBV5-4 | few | CASSQWDREETQYF
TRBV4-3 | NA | CASSQEAGLEQYF
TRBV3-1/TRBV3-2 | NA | CASSYKRLAGGDEQFF
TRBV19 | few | CASSGETGMGEKLFF
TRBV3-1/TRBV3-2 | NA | CASSQVRGNEQFF
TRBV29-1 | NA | CSVDIRDRGVDTEAFF
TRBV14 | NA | CASSPGTADSGNTIYF
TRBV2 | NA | CASAPRQSNQPQHF
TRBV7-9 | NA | CASSLAWGQGAGFDEQFF
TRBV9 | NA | CASSGPGTRTDTQYF
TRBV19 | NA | CASSLDPDSALVLTF
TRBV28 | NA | CASRDGTRAYEQYF
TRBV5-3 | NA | CARSGGLAGVIAEETQYF
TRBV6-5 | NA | CASSYRDSGRGAFF
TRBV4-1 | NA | CASSYTGDVWGYTF
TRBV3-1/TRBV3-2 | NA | CASSPIQTFSYEQYF
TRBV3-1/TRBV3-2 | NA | CASSLDTFYGYTF
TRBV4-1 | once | CASSFGGGTDTQYF
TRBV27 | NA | CASSLSSGGVNQPQHF
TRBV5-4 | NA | CASRPLRGETQYF
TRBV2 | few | CASGRSGATYEQYF
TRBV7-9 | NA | CASSLRAQHQDYGYTF
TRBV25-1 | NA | CASKKSQGTEAFF
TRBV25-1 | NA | CASSDPQGPYEQYF
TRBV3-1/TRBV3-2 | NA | CASSQDLRQVDSF
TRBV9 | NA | CASSVGAGGTNEQFF
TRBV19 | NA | CATEAAMYNEQFF
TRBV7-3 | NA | CASSLQGTGELFF
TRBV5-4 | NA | CASSFGQIQETQYF
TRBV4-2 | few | CASSQDASVRGGFTGELFF
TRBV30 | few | CAWRQGKNIQYF
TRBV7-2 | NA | CASKPGQESNEQYF
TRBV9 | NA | CASSSPGGDGNSPLHF
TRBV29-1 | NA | CSATDTNYGYTF
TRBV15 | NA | CATSRGTGGNTGELFF
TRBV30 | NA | CAWSRGLAVDNEQFF
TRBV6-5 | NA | CASSYGGRSGELFF
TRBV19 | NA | CASSIAGEGPEAFF
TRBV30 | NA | CASDRAFGTGELFF
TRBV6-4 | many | CASSDSGTTYEQYF
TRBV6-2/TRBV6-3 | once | CASSQNSYEQYF
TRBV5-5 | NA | CASSTLQGSSYNEQFF
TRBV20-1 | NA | CSASPDRNQPQHF
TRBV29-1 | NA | CSVEIAGASAYEQYF
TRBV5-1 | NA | CASSLGSQGAEQYF
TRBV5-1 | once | CASSPGYLSTDTQYF
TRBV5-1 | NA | CASSLGQGANEQFF
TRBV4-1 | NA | CASSQVTGGWEETQYF
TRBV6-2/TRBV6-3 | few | CASSSLASGSSYEQYF
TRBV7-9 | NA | CASSPQGRYEQYF
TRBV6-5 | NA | CASSSRDSGISEQYF
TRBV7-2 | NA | CASSLGLQVLGAFF